The rows below give T cell receptor beta chains drawn from one sample of a study of blood T cell repertoires in COVID-19. This table comes from immunoSEQ multiplex PCR, and its TCRdb copy is limited to in-frame clones, with some not included. Found here are roughly 400,000 clones, approximately 93% of them singletons; the top ten hold just over 0.85%. Sequences were obtained from PBMCs or T cells enriched from blood (not recorded which). The receptors were sampled from a woman aged 35 to 49 who had been exposed to COVID-19. Each CDR3 is given with its conserved first and last residue. A D gene is named only where the DNA matches it firmly. Some rows have no size entry. The others give once, few or many, or a class for an expanded clone.

V	size	J	D	length	CDR3	DNA
TRBV19	once	TRBJ1-5	-	16	CASSAARTGGNQPQHF	TGTGCCAGTAGTGCAGCTCGAACAGGCGGCAATCAGCCCCAGCATTTT
TRBV13	-	TRBJ1-4	TRBD1	15	CASSLSGTGRKKLFF	TGTGCCAGCAGCTTATCCGGGACAGGGAGAAAGAAACTGTTTTTT
TRBV2	-	TRBJ1-2	-	13	CATTQGSGYGYTF	TGTGCCACCACACAGGGATCCGGCTATGGCTACACCTTC
TRBV14	once	TRBJ2-3	-	17	CASSQDGSGGLRDTQYF	TGTGCCAGCAGCCAAGATGGGAGTGGAGGTCTTCGAGATACGCAGTATTTT
TRBV15	-	TRBJ2-3	-	13	CATSRDGLYTQYF	TGTGCCACCAGCAGAGATGGGCTTTATACGCAGTATTTT
TRBV5-4	-	TRBJ2-1	TRBD2	17	CASSDLTSGVNYNEQFF	TGTGCCAGCAGCGACTTGACTAGCGGGGTGAACTACAATGAGCAGTTCTTC
TRBV29-1	-	TRBJ2-1	TRBD2	14	CSVDRLASFNEQFF	TGCAGCGTTGACCGACTAGCGTCCTTCAATGAGCAGTTCTTC
TRBV5-4	few	TRBJ1-2	-	15	CASSPNIQGNYGYTF	TGTGCCAGCAGCCCGAATATACAGGGAAACTATGGCTACACCTTC
TRBV9	-	TRBJ2-7	-	15	CASSVGGGRSYEQYF	TGTGCCAGCAGCGTAGGTGGGGGCCGCTCCTACGAGCAGTACTTC
TRBV5-1	-	TRBJ1-2	-	13	CASSLEGQWGYTF	TGCGCCAGCAGCTTGGAGGGACAATGGGGATACACCTTC
TRBV2	-	TRBJ2-1	TRBD2	16	CASSFSDKREVNEQFF	TGTGCCAGCAGTTTCAGCGATAAGCGGGAGGTCAATGAGCAGTTCTTC
TRBV9	-	TRBJ2-5	TRBD2	16	CASSVGPGRGAETQYF	TGTGCCAGCAGCGTAGGTCCGGGGAGGGGCGCAGAGACCCAGTACTTC
TRBV6-5	-	TRBJ2-5	TRBD2	16	CASSYSGTSSLETQYF	TGTGCCAGCAGTTACTCAGGGACTAGCTCTTTGGAGACCCAGTACTTC
TRBV7-9	-	TRBJ2-1	-	15	CASSLESGSYNEQFF	TGTGCCAGCAGCTTAGAATCAGGCTCCTACAATGAGCAGTTCTTC
TRBV30	once	TRBJ2-1	TRBD2	19	CAWSGTSGKSLSTIYEQFF	TGTGCCTGGAGTGGGACTAGCGGGAAGTCACTCTCTACAATCTATGAGCAGTTCTTC
TRBV7-2	-	TRBJ1-1	-	16	CASSPRGGLIMTEAFF	TGTGCCAGCAGCCCCCGTGGAGGGCTAATTATGACTGAAGCTTTCTTT
TRBV9	once	TRBJ1-2	TRBD1	15	CASSEGTGGRYGYTF	TGTGCCAGCAGCGAGGGGACAGGGGGCCGCTATGGCTACACCTTC
TRBV3-1/TRBV3-2	-	TRBJ1-6	-	16	CASSQVMGRTNSPLHF	TGTGCCAGCAGCCAAGTGATGGGCAGAACCAATTCACCCCTCCACTTT
TRBV19	once	TRBJ1-4	-	17	CASSAIQGIGTNEKLFF	TGTGCCAGTAGTGCCATACAGGGAATAGGGACTAATGAAAAACTGTTTTTT
TRBV10-2	-	TRBJ2-3	-	12	CASKSAADTQYF	TGCGCCAGCAAATCAGCGGCCGATACGCAGTATTTT
TRBV7-9	-	TRBJ2-7	-	14	CASSPSPTSYEQYF	TGTGCCAGCAGCCCGTCGCCCACAAGCTACGAGCAGTACTTC
TRBV5-8	-	TRBJ2-2	-	12	CASSLTAGELFF	TGTGCCAGCAGCTTGACTGCCGGGGAGCTGTTTTTT
TRBV5-1	-	TRBJ1-1	TRBD1	12	CASSFTGEEAFF	TGCGCCAGCAGCTTCACAGGGGAGGAAGCTTTCTTT